The 8 T cell receptor beta chains below come from one sample, sequenced in a study of blood T cell repertoires in COVID-19. Method: immunoSEQ multiplex PCR; TCRdb's copy keeps in-frame clones and lacks some. Found here are tens of thousands of clones, 88% of them singletons; the top ten hold around 10%. The sample consisted of peripheral blood. Receptors were obtained from a man older than 75 with acute or convalescent COVID-19.

The rearrangement joins TRBV7-2 to TRBJ2-1; 9 positions agree with TRBD2. Germline loops: CDR1 SGHTA, CDR2 FQGNSA. The length of the CDR3 is 14 residues. With V trimmed by 6 bases and J by 8 bases, 8 bases remained unmatched. The CDR3: CASSPVAGVHEQFF. The CDR3 nucleotides are TGTGCCAGCAGTCCGGTAGCGGGGGTCCATGAGCAGTTCTTC.

This sequence joins TRBV6-6 and TRBJ1-1; 7 nucleotides line up with TRBD1. Germline CDR1 is MNHNY and CDR2 is SVGAGI (reference sequence). The CDR3 is 13 amino acids. The V and J ends lost 7 bases and 1 base, in that order; junction bases with no gene match: 3. The CDR3 DNA reads TGTGCCAGCAAGGGACAGTCGAACACTGAAGCTTTCTTT. Residues: CASKGQSNTEAFF.

This clone was observed once. The chain uses TRBV5-1 and TRBJ2-2; D gene uncertain. The CDR3 has 14 residues. Deletions cut 0 bases from V and 6 bases from J, with 9 bases between. CDR1 SGHRS and CDR2 YFSETQ come from the germline V gene. DNA of the CDR3: TGCGCCAGCAGCTTGGGGCAGGTCCCCGGGGAGCTGTTTTTT. Amino acids: CASSLGQVPGELFF.

V usage is TRBV20-1 and J usage is TRBJ2-1; 7 bases are shared with TRBD2. The CDR3 consists of 15 residues. Trimming cost V 3 bases and J 0 bases; bases outside gene matches: 5. Germline CDR1 reads DFQATT; CDR2 reads SNEGSKA (reference sequence). CDR3: CSASPGTTSYNEQFF. CDR3 bases: TGCAGTGCTAGTCCCGGGACTACCTCCTACAATGAGCAGTTCTTC.

This chain uses TRBV19 with TRBJ1-5; possible D gene TRBD1, 5 bases. The CDR3 is 15 residues long. Germline CDR1 and CDR2: LNHDA and SQIVND (reference sequence). V was cut by 4 bases and J by 0 bases, with 10 bases left in between. The CDR3 DNA follows: TGTGCCAGTAGTAACACAGGACATAGCAATCAGCCCCAGCATTTT. Its translation is CASSNTGHSNQPQHF.

The rearrangement uses TRBV7-9 and TRBJ1-4; possibly TRBD1 for D (5 bases). This CDR3 is built from 15 residues. In germline, CDR1 is SEHNR, CDR2 FQNEAQ (reference sequence). Trimming removed 1 base at V and 5 bases at J, with 11 bases between. In DNA, the CDR3 is TGTGCCAGCAGCTTAGTTGGCAGGGTAAATGAAAAACTGTTTTTT. Protein product: CASSLVGRVNEKLFF.

The J gene is TRBJ2-3, the V gene TRBV6-5, with TRBD1 as a possible D gene (6 bases). Germline assignment: CDR1 MNHEY and CDR2 SVGAGI. V dropped 5 bases and J dropped 9 bases, with 15 bases sitting between them. This CDR3 is 13 amino acids long. The CDR3 protein is CASSPDRGSTQYF. For the CDR3, the DNA is TGTGCCAGCAGTCCGGACAGAGGATCCACGCAGTATTTT.

This clone was counted only a few times. The rearrangement links TRBV20-1 to TRBJ1-5; D gene ambiguous. Germline lookup yields CDR1 DFQATT and CDR2 SNEGSKA (reference sequence). With 3 bases removed from V and 2 bases from J, the gap between germline ends came to 17 bases. The CDR3 is 16 residues long. Here the CDR3 reads CSASDLRSRGNQPQHF. The DNA for the CDR3 is TGCAGTGCTAGTGATCTCCGCTCCCGGGGCAATCAGCCCCAGCATTTT.